What follows describes a single TCR beta chain. This sample stems from a study of CD8+CD57+ T cells in acquired aplastic anemia. For the study at large: 3.2 ug was the average amount of DNA from sorted CD4+ and CD8+ cells.

J gave up 2 bases and V 5 bases, and 7 bases lay outside the gene matches. CDR1 DFQATT and CDR2 SNEGSKA come from the germline V gene (reference sequence). The CDR3 is 15 amino acids. TCR beta VDJ and CDR3 profiling used genomic DNA as template. TCRdb redid the calling of the reads with MiXCR, one entry per CDR3 protein. The sample has some 200,000 distinct CDR3 sequences; 65% are singletons. All patients picked for sequencing had shown, by flow cytometry, an expansion of CD8+CD57+ cells. The rearrangement joins TRBV20-1 to TRBJ2-2, with 8 bases that match TRBD2. The clonotype comes from a human donor with aplastic anemia. Specimen: sorted CD4+, CD8+, or CD8+CD57+ T cells (not recorded which) from PBMCs. In nucleotides, the CDR3 is TGCAGTGCTCCCTCGGGGGGGGCCAACACCGGGGAGCTGTTTTTT. Translating gives CSAPSGGANTGELFF.